This T cell receptor beta chain was retrieved from a study of response to subunit inactivated influenza vaccine. V was trimmed by 0 bases and J by 1 base, leaving 9 bases between them. CDR1 and CDR2 (germline): MNHEY, SVGAGI. The length of the CDR3 is 15 residues. With regard to this clonotype: What it recognizes is unknown.

TCRdb fed the RT-PCR reads into MiXCR, producing one record per CDR3 protein. Here the sample spans 550,000 to 650,000 distinct CDR3 sequences, roughly 12% being singletons. Study conclusions and caveats: Few new T cells, the authors suggested, are recruited by each seasonal influenza vaccination.

V is TRBV6-5 and J is TRBJ1-2; D unclear. This receptor was identified in a man between 45 and 60 years old who received an inactivated influenza vaccine. The sample in question was PBMCs from blood, obtained on the day of vaccination. CDR3 bases: TGTGCCAGCAGTTACTCGGAACAGAATAACTATGGCTACACCTTC. It encodes CASSYSEQNNYGYTF.